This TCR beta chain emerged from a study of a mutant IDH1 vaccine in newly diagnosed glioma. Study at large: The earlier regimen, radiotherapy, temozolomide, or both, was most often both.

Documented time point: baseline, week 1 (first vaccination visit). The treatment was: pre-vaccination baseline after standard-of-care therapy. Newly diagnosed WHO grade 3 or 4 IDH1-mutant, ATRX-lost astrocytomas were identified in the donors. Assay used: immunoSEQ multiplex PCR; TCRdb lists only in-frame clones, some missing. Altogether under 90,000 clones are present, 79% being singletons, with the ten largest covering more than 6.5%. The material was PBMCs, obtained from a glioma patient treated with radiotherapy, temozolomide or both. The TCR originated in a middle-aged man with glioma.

The CDR3 region has the DNA TGTGCCACCAGGCCTCAAGGGAGGCCCCAAGAGACCCAGTACTTC. As protein: CATRPQGRPQETQYF. This chain links TRBV15 with TRBJ2-5, with a weak D call TRBD2 (6 bases). Germline V gene sequence: CDR1 LNHNV, CDR2 YYDKDF (reference sequence). Between the trimmed V and J ends, which lost 6 bases and 1 base, there was a span of 15 bases. CDR3 size: 15 residues.